These 19 T cell receptor beta chains came from one sample sequenced in a study of vaccination and CD4 T cells after COVID-19. TCRdb redid the calling of the PCR reads with MiXCR, one entry per CDR3 protein. The data contain tens of thousands of distinct CDR3 sequences, roughly 53% of them seen just once; the ten biggest clones take up around 1.2%. This specimen consisted of CD4+ T cells from blood, obtained before SARS-CoV-2 vaccination. The receptors shown here come from a human donor who had recovered from COVID-19.

V is TRBV4-1 and J is TRBJ1-6, with 7 bases that match TRBD1. Germline loops: CDR1 MGHRA, CDR2 YSYEKL. The CDR3 extends over 14 amino acids. V shed 6 bases, J shed 10 bases, and the junction held 9 bases outside the gene matches. In DNA form, the CDR3 reads TGCGCCAGCAGTCATACAGGGGATCGGTCACCCCTCCACTTT. Residues: CASSHTGDRSPLHF.

The chain links TRBV28 to TRBJ2-7; D call uncertain. The germline CDR1 and CDR2 sequences are MDHEN and SYDVKM. The CDR3 consists of 14 residues. V lost 6 bases and J lost 0, with 12 bases in between. CDR3 bases: TGTGCCAGCAGACATGGTGGCAGCTCCTACGAGCAGTACTTC. Residues: CASRHGGSSYEQYF.

This clonotype turned up a few times. V usage is TRBV2 and J usage is TRBJ1-1, with D unresolved. V shed 5 bases and J shed 0 bases, with 13 bases lying between them. Per germline, CDR1 SNHLY and CDR2 FYNNEI. The CDR3 covers 15 residues. The CDR3 bases are TGTGCCAGCAGTCCCCGGACGGCTCTGAACACTGAAGCTTTCTTT. It yields the protein CASSPRTALNTEAFF. The entire variable domain, with the rest obtained from reference TRBV2 and TRBJ1-1, is as follows: EPEVTQTPSHQVTQMGQEVILRCVPISNHLYFYWYRQILGQKVEFLVSFYNNEISEKSEIFDDQFSVERPDGSNFTLKIRSTKLEDSAMYFCASSPRTALNTEAFFGQGTRLTVV.

This clonotype was seen a few times. The genes are TRBV27 and TRBJ2-2; 7 bases align to TRBD2. Germline V gene sequence: CDR1 MNHEY, CDR2 SMNVEV (reference sequence). This CDR3 has 16 amino acids. V gave up 1 base and J gave up 5 bases; unmatched junction bases: 7. This CDR3 is CASSLLAGVGTGELFF. The CDR3 nucleotides read TGTGCCAGCAGTTTATTGGCGGGAGTAGGTACCGGGGAGCTGTTTTTT.

The chain has TRBV7-2 and TRBJ2-7, with TRBD1 matching over 7 bases. The ends lost 6 bases at V and 6 bases at J; junction bases unmatched: 20. CDR1 is SGHTA and CDR2 is FQGNSA in the germline V gene. The CDR3 is made up of 17 amino acids. This CDR3 reads CASSPGTAQPGFLEQYF. In DNA form, the CDR3 reads TGTGCCAGCAGTCCCGGGACAGCCCAACCCGGATTCCTCGAGCAGTACTTC.

The genes are TRBV24-1 and TRBJ2-5, with D uncertain. The CDR3 consists of 14 residues. The V gene lost 4 bases and the J gene lost 1 base, with 9 bases spanning the gap. CDR1 is KGHDR and CDR2 is SFDVKD in the germline V gene. CDR3 sequence (DNA): TGTGCCACCAGTGACCCCAAGTTCCAAGAGACCCAGTACTTC. This encodes CATSDPKFQETQYF.

V gene TRBV6-1 combines with J gene TRBJ2-1, with D maybe TRBD2 (5 bases). The V end was cut by 6 bases, the J end by 0 bases, with 18 bases between. Germline V gene lookup returns CDR1 MNHNS and CDR2 SASEGT. The CDR3 is made up of 17 amino acids. The chain's CDR3 is CASSRGGRYSSYNEQFF. The CDR3 DNA reads TGTGCCAGCAGCCGCGGCGGGCGGTATAGCTCCTACAATGAGCAGTTCTTC.

The chain uses TRBV20-1 and TRBJ1-1; possible D gene TRBD1, 5 bases. The CDR3 totals 16 residues. Trimming shortened V by 5 bases and J by 1 base, and 20 bases separated the two germline ends. Per germline, CDR1 DFQATT and CDR2 SNEGSKA (reference sequence). The CDR3 loop is CSAENYRRGRNTEAFF. CDR3 coding DNA: TGCAGTGCTGAAAATTACAGGAGGGGTCGGAACACTGAAGCTTTCTTT.

The V gene is TRBV7-3, the J gene TRBJ2-5; no reliable D call. V lost 5 bases to trimming and J lost 0 bases, with 7 bases between them. The length of the CDR3 is 13 residues. Germline CDR1 is SGHTA and CDR2 is FQGTGA. The CDR3 DNA sequence: TGTGCCAGCAGCACCGAATACCAAGAGACCCAGTACTTC. Translated, it gives CASSTEYQETQYF.

The chain employs TRBV4-2 and TRBJ1-2, with D perhaps TRBD1 (5 bases). This CDR3 comprises 16 residues. V gave up 2 bases and J gave up 4 bases, with 17 bases separating them. The V gene's germline CDR1 is LGHNA and CDR2 YNFKEQ. The CDR3 here is CASSQNPGRKLYGYTF. The CDR3 bases are TGTGCCAGCAGCCAAAACCCGGGACGGAAGCTCTATGGCTACACCTTC.

V usage is TRBV4-3 and J usage is TRBJ1-6; maybe TRBD1 (5 bases). Deletions cut 4 bases from V and 0 bases from J, with 7 bases between. Germline V gene sequence: CDR1 LGHNA, CDR2 YSLEER. The CDR3 length is 15 residues. The CDR3 DNA follows: TGCGCCAGCAGCCTAGACAGCTCCTATAATTCACCCCTCCACTTT. Amino acid sequence: CASSLDSSYNSPLHF.

As DNA, the CDR3 is TGTGCCAGCAGCCGCGGGACGGATGGCTACACCTTC. It encodes CASSRGTDGYTF. The V gene is TRBV6-1, the J gene TRBJ1-2; TRBD1 might be the D (5 bases). Germline V gene data show CDR1 as MNHNS and CDR2 as SASEGT. There are 12 residues in the CDR3. V was cut by 6 bases and J by 6 bases, with 11 bases left in between.

The chain combines TRBV5-1 with TRBJ2-3, with 9 bases fitting TRBD2. Germline CDR1 is SGHRS and CDR2 is YFSETQ. J lost 3 bases, V lost 3 bases, and 8 bases had no gene match. CDR3 length: 16 residues. The CDR3 sequence is CASSSTSGGLTDTQYF. CDR3 DNA: TGCGCCAGCAGCTCGACTAGCGGAGGTCTTACAGATACGCAGTATTTT.

The chain links TRBV9 to TRBJ1-2, with unresolved D. This CDR3 region has 14 residues. CDR1 is SGDLS, CDR2 YYNGEE, per germline. Trimming stripped 0 bases from V and 1 base from J, with 7 bases between. CDR3 nucleotides: TGTGCCAGCAGCGTAGATGCGTTTAACTATGGCTACACCTTC. Translated, it gives CASSVDAFNYGYTF. Full variable domain (missing parts from reference TRBV9 and TRBJ1-2): DSGVTQTPKHLITATGQRVTLRCSPRSGDLSVYWYQQSLDQGLQFLIQYYNGEERAKGNILERFSAQQFPDLHSELNLSSLELGDSALYFCASSVDAFNYGYTFGSGTRLTVV.

This clonotype was counted only a few times. The rearrangement links TRBV2 to TRBJ2-5; 16 bases are a match to TRBD2. Germline V lookup: CDR1 SNHLY, CDR2 FYNNEI. This CDR3 has 17 amino acids. Unmatched junction bases numbered 11, after V lost 8 bases and J lost 5 bases. This chain's CDR3 is CASQRGLAGGPGETQYF. CDR3 in DNA: TGTGCCAGCCAGAGGGGACTAGCGGGAGGGCCGGGCGAGACCCAGTACTTC.

V gene TRBV6-1 combines with J gene TRBJ1-6; no definite D call. Per germline, CDR1 MNHNS and CDR2 SASEGT. Trimming left V 10 bases short and J 7 bases short, with 14 bases between. The CDR3 length is 13 residues. The CDR3 region has the DNA TGTGCCATCAAAACTAGGGAGAATTCACCCCTCCACTTT. It yields the protein CAIKTRENSPLHF.

The rearrangement uses TRBV27 and TRBJ1-5, with 10 bases fitting TRBD1. V was clipped by 5 bases and J by 4 bases; unmatched bases: 5. Germline V gives CDR1 MNHEY, CDR2 SMNVEV (reference sequence). CDR3 length: 15 amino acids. CDR3 loop: CASSRQGAGNQPQHF. CDR3 coding DNA: TGTGCCAGCAGTCGACAGGGGGCGGGTAATCAGCCCCAGCATTTT.

For this clonotype: No conserved phenylalanine or tryptophan ends this CDR3, so it is likely a read error. The V and J genes are TRBV15 and TRBJ1-2; no definite D call. Deletions cut 5 bases from V and 7 bases from J, with 11 bases between. Germline V gene lookup returns CDR1 LNHNV and CDR2 YYDKDF (reference sequence). The CDR3 has 12 amino acids. CDR3 DNA: TGTGCCACCAGCCGACACATCTCTGGCTACACCCTC. Protein sequence: CATSRHISGYTL.

This clonotype occurred a few times. The V and J genes are TRBV6-1 and TRBJ1-5, with D unresolved. Germline-derived CDR1 and CDR2 are MNHNS and SASEGT. The CDR3 covers 18 residues. Trimming pared 2 bases from V and 5 bases from J, leaving 22 bases between. This chain's CDR3 is CASSEWSPLFRRDQPQHF. The CDR3 nucleotides are TGTGCCAGCAGTGAATGGAGCCCCCTCTTTCGGCGGGATCAGCCCCAGCATTTT.